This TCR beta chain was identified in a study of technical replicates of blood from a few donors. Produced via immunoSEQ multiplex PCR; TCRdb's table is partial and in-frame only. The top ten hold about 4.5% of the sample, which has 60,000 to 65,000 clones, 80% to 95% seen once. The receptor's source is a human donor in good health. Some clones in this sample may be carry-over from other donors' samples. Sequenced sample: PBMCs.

CDR3 sequence: CASSPPAGFTEAFF. CDR3 DNA: TGTGCCAGCTCACCCCCCGCAGGGTTCACTGAAGCTTTCTTT. J is TRBJ1-1 and V is TRBV18; the D gene is possibly TRBD1 (5 bases). Germline-derived CDR1 and CDR2 are KGHSH and LQKENI. V was trimmed by 3 bases and J by 4 bases, leaving 12 bases between them. The CDR3 is made up of 14 amino acids.